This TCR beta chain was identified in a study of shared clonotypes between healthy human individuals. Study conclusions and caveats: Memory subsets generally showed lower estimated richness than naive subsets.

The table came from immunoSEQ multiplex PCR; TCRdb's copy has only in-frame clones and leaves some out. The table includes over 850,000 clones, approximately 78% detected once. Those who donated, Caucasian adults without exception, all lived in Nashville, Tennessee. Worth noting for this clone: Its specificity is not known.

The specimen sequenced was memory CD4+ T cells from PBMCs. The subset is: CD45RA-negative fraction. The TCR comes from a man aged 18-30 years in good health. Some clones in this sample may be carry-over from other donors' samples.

The CDR3 here is CASRTGFSGNTIYF. The CDR3 DNA reads TGTGCCAGCAGAACAGGGTTCTCTGGAAACACCATATATTTT. The rearrangement joins TRBV28 to TRBJ1-3, with a tentative D call TRBD1 (6 bases). The CDR3 loop spans 14 amino acids. V dropped 6 bases and J dropped 0 bases, with 9 bases sitting between them. The germline V gene encodes CDR1 MDHEN and CDR2 SYDVKM.